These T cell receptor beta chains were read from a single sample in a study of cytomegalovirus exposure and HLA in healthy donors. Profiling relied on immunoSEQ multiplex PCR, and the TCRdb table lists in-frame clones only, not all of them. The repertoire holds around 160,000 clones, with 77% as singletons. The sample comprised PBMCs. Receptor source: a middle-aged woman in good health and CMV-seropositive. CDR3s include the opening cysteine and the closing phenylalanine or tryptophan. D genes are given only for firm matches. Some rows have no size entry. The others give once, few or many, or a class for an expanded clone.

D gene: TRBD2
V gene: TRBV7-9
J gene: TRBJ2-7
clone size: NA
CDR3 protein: CASSSEREAGEQYF
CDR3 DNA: TGTGCCAGCAGCTCCGAGCGGGAGGCGGGAGAGCAGTACTTC

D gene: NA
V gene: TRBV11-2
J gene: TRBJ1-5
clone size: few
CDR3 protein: CASSHSGTRNQPQHF
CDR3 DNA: TGTGCCAGCAGCCATTCCGGGACTCGCAATCAGCCCCAGCATTTT

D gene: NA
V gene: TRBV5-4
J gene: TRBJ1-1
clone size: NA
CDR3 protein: CASSLEWNTEAFF
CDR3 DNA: TGTGCCAGCAGCCTAGAGTGGAACACTGAAGCTTTCTTT

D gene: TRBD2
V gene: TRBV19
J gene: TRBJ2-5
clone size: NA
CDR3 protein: CASSRGGSETQYF
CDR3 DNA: TGTGCCAGTAGCCGGGGGGGAAGTGAGACCCAGTACTTC

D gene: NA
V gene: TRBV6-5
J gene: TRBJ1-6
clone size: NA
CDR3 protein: CASSRRQENSPLHF
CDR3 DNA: TGTGCCAGCAGTCGACGACAAGAAAATTCACCCCTCCACTTT

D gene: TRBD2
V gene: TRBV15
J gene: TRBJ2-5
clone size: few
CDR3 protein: CATSHPPGLAGEETQYF
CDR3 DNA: TGTGCCACCAGTCACCCCCCGGGACTAGCGGGAGAAGAGACCCAGTACTTC

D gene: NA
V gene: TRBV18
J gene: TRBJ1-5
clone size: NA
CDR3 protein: CASSPQGGNQPQHF
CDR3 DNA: TGTGCCAGCTCACCACAGGGGGGCAATCAGCCCCAGCATTTT

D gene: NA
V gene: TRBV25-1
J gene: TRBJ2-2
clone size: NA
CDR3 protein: CASSAADGGAPTGELFF
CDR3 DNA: TGTGCCAGCAGTGCAGCGGATGGGGGGGCGCCTACCGGGGAGCTGTTTTTT

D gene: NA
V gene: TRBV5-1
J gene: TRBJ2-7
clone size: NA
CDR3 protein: CASSPDTAAYEQYF
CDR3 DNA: TGCGCCAGCAGCCCTGACACAGCAGCCTACGAGCAGTACTTC

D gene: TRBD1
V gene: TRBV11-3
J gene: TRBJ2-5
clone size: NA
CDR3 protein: CASNDRGQETQYF
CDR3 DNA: TGTGCCAGCAACGACAGGGGCCAAGAGACCCAGTACTTC

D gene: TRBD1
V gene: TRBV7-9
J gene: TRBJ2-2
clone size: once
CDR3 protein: CASKTGSNTGELFF
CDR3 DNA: TGTGCCAGCAAGACAGGGTCGAACACCGGGGAGCTGTTTTTT

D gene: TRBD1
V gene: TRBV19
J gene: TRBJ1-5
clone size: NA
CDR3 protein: CASSVTGGNRNQPQHF
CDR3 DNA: TGTGCCAGTAGCGTGACAGGGGGGAATCGCAATCAGCCCCAGCATTTT

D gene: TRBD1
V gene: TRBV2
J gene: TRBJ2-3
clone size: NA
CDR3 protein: CASSGLGTGLDYTDTQYF
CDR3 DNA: TGTGCCAGCAGTGGTCTTGGGACAGGGTTGGATTACACAGATACGCAGTATTTT

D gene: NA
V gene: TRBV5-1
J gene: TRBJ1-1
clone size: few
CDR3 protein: CASSLAITDTDSEAFF
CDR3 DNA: TGCGCCAGCAGCCTGGCCATTACGGACACCGATTCGGAAGCTTTCTTT

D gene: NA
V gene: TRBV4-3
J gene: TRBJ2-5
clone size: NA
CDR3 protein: CASSQDSQTQYF
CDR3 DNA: TGCGCCAGCAGCCAAGATAGCCAAACCCAGTACTTC

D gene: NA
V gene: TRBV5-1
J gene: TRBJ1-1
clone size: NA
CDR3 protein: CASSLAGEYTEAFF
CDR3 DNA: TGCGCCAGCAGCTTGGCAGGGGAATACACTGAAGCTTTCTTT

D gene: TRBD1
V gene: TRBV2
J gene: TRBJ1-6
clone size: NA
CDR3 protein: CASSEDRPGQGFSPLHF
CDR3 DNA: TGTGCCAGCAGTGAAGACCGACCGGGACAGGGGTTTTCACCCCTCCACTTT

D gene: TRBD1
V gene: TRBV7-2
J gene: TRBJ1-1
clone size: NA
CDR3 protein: CASSLPDRIVAEAFF
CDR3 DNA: TGTGCCAGCAGCCTCCCGGACAGGATCGTCGCTGAAGCTTTCTTT

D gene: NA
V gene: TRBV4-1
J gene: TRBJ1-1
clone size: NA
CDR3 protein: CASSRPGGGDGGEAFF
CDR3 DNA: TGCGCCAGCAGCCGCCCGGGGGGAGGGGACGGAGGAGAAGCTTTCTTT

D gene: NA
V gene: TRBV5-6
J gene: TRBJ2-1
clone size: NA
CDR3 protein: CASSLARSSYNEQFF
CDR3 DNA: TGTGCCAGCAGCTTGGCGCGGAGCTCCTACAATGAGCAGTTCTTC

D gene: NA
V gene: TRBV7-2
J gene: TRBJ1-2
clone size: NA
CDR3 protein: CASSSRGVSDYGYTF
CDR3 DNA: TGTGCCAGCAGTTCACGCGGAGTCTCAGACTATGGCTACACCTTC

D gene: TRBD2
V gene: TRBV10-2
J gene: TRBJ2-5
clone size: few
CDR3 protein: CASRFSGEETQYF
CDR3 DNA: TGCGCCAGCAGATTTAGCGGGGAGGAGACCCAGTACTTC

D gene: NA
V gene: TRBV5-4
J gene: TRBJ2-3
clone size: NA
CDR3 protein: CASSLETGTDTQYF
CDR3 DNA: TGTGCCAGCAGCTTGGAGACAGGCACAGATACGCAGTATTTT

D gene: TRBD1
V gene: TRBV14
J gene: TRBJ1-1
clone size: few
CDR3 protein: CASSPQRTGGVTEAFF
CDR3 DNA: TGTGCCAGCAGCCCCCAAAGAACAGGGGGAGTCACTGAAGCTTTCTTT

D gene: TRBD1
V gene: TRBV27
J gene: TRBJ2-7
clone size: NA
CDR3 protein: CASKPTGGSYEQYF
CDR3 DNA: TGTGCCAGCAAACCGACAGGGGGCAGCTACGAGCAGTACTTC

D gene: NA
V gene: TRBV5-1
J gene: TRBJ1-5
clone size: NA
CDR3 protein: CASSLAGVSNQPQHF
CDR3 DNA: TGCGCCAGCAGCTTGGCGGGAGTTAGCAATCAGCCCCAGCATTTT

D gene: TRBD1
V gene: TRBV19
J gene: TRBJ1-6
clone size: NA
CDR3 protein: CASAGGQGHNSPLHF
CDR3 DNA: TGTGCCAGCGCAGGGGGACAGGGACACAATTCACCCCTCCACTTT

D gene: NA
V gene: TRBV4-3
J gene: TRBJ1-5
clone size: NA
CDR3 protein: CASSQDMQSHSNQPQHF
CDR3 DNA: TGCGCCAGCAGCCAAGATATGCAGTCACATAGCAATCAGCCCCAGCATTTT

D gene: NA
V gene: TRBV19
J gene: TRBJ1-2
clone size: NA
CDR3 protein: CASWVGGRSGYTF
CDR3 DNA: TGTGCCAGCTGGGTGGGGGGAAGAAGTGGCTACACCTTC